This entry features one TCR beta chain sequence. Its target antigen remains unknown. Base quality data are lacking; no much larger clone is found one base away. Genomic DNA was isolated from the sorted cells so that the TCRbeta CDR3 region could be sequenced. The immunoSEQ Assay was used for sequencing of TCRbeta CDR3 regions. In its TCRdb copy, this immuneACCESS table keeps in-frame sequences only and misses some clones. Where compared with another copy, unresolved V genes explain less than half of these, and the others have no known cause. The table for this sample lists approximately 100,000 clones; approximately 85% of them were counted only once. The ten largest clones represent about 4.1% of the sample. This sample was included in a study of OX40 agonist ivuxolimab in advanced cancers. For context, the study as a whole: Ivuxolimab was a fully human IgG2 agonistic monoclonal antibody targeting the costimulatory receptor OX40 (CD134). Intravenous ivuxolimab was administered to patients every 2 weeks at six dose levels: 0.01, 0.1, 0.3, 1.5, 3 and 10 mg/kg. Of the approximately 53 patients in dose escalation, about 19 had hepatocellular carcinoma, about 15 had melanoma, 9 had renal cell carcinoma and 9 had head and neck cancer. In the dose-escalation cohort, over 65% of patients were male, and the mean age was approximately 60 years, with a range of about 23 to 90. Prior anti-PD-1, anti-PD-L1 or anti-CTLA-4 therapy was permitted, and checkpoint inhibitors had been received by about 44% of dose-escalation patients. Partial responses occurred in three dose-escalation patients: two with cutaneous melanoma and one with hepatocellular carcinoma. Peripheral TCRbeta sequencing aimed to test whether ivuxolimab altered TCR sequence diversity and caused clonal T-cell expansion. The paper covers the monotherapy dose-escalation part of the phase I ivuxolimab trial, which included N ≈ 50 patients. Results the study describes overall, beyond this receptor: Antigen specificity was not determined for the clonally expanded peripheral T cells. Low levels of normalized T-cell clonal expansion were also seen in some patients who did not respond. In the 0.1-3.0 mg/kg groups, partial responders had among the lowest normalized peripheral clonal expansion, particularly in CD8+ T cells. After ivuxolimab, more expanded clones were found on average in CD8+ T cells than in CD4+ T cells. At doses of 0.1 to 3.0 mg/kg, clonal expansion of both CD4+ and CD8+ T cells in blood was seen between baseline and week 6.

Patients with autoimmune disease history or receiving systemic immunosuppression were excluded from the trial. Peripheral blood for TCR sequencing was collected from all dose cohorts at baseline, on cycle 4 day 1, and on cycle 7 day 1. Samples came from an open-label, multicenter, first-in-human phase I dose-escalation trial of ivuxolimab. Adults with locally advanced or metastatic head and neck squamous cell, hepatocellular, melanoma or renal cell carcinoma were enrolled in the trial. Before TCR sequencing, CD4+ and CD8+ T cells were separately sorted from peripheral blood. As encoded in the germline V gene, CDR1 is SGHAT while CDR2 is FQNNGV. Counted from cysteine to phenylalanine, this CDR3 has 13 amino acids. CDR3 DNA is the only sequence kept; it has 39 bases, read in frame from the first base. The junction carries 12 bases between V and J, which are trimmed by 3 bases and 9 bases respectively.

The TCR was taken from an adult with an advanced solid tumor such as melanoma, head and neck, liver or kidney cancer. This chain joins TRBV11-2 to TRBJ1-5; no D segment can be confidently identified. The sequencing used CD4+ or CD8+ T cells sorted from blood, collected in a trial of the OX40 agonist ivuxolimab. The CDR3 reads as follows: CASSFETASPQHF. The DNA is as follows: TGTGCCAGCAGCTTTGAAACGGCTTCGCCCCAGCATTTT.